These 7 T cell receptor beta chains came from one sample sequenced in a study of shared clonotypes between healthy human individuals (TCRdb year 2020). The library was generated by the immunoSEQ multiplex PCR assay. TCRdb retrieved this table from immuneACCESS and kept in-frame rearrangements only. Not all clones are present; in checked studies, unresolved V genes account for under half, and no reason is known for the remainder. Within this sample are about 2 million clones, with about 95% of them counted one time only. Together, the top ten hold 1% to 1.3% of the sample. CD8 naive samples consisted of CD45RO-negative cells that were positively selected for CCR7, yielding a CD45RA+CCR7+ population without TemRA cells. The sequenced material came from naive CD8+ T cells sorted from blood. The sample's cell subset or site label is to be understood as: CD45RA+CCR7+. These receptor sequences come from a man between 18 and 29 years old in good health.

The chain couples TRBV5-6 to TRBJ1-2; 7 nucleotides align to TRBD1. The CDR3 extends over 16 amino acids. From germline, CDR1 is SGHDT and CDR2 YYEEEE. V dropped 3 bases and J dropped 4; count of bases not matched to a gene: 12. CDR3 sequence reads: CASSSIETGSSYGYTF. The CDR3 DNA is TGTGCCAGCAGCTCGATTGAGACAGGGTCCAGCTATGGCTACACCTTC.

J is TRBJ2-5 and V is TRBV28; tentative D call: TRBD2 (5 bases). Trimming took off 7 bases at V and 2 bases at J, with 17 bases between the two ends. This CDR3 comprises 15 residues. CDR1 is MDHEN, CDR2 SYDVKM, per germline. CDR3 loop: CASNRGEWRQETQYF. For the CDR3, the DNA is TGTGCCAGCAATCGTGGGGAGTGGCGACAAGAGACCCAGTACTTC.

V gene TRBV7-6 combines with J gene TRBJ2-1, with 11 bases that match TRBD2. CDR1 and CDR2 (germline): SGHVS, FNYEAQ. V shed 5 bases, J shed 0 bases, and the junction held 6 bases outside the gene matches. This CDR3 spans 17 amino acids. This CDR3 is CASSPKTSGVSYNEQFF. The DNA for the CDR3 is TGTGCCAGCAGCCCGAAGACTAGCGGGGTCTCCTACAATGAGCAGTTCTTC. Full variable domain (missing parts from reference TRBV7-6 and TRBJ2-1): GAGVSQSPRYKVTKRGQDVALRCDPISGHVSLYWYRQALGQGPEFLTYFNYEAQQDKSGLPNDRFSAERPEGSISTLTIQRTEQRDSAMYRCASSPKTSGVSYNEQFFGPGTRLTVL.

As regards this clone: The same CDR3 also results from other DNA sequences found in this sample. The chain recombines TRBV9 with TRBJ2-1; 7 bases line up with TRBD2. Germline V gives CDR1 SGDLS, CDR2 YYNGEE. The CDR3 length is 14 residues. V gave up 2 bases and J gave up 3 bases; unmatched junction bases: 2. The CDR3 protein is CASSVAGDYNEQFF. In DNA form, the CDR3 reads TGTGCCAGCAGCGTGGCGGGGGACTACAATGAGCAGTTCTTC.

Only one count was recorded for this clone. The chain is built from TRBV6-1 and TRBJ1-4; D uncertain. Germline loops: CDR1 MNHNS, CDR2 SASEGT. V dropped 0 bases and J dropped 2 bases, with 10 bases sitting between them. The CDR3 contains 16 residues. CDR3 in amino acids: CASSEAHLKTNEKLFF. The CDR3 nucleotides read TGTGCCAGCAGTGAAGCCCATTTGAAGACTAATGAAAAACTGTTTTTT.

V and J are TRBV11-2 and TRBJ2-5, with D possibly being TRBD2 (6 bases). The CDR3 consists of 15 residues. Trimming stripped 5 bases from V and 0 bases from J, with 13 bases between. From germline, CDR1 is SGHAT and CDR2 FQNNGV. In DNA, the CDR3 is TGTGCCAGCAGCGATTTCCGGGGGTACCAAGAGACCCAGTACTTC. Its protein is CASSDFRGYQETQYF.

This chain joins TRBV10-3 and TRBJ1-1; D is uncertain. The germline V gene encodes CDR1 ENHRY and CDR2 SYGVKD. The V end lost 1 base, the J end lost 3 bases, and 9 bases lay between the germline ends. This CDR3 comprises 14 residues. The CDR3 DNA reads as TGTGCCATCAGTGAGTTAGGGATGGACACTGAAGCTTTCTTT. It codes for CAISELGMDTEAFF.